The 26 T cell receptor beta chains below all came from one sample that was sequenced in a study of cytomegalovirus exposure and HLA in healthy donors. PCR employed 60 Vbeta and 13 Jbeta primers. Sequenced by immunoSEQ multiplex PCR; TCRdb stores in-frame clones only, minus some. This table has around 130,000 clones, 70% to 75% appearing once. The sample taken for sequencing was PBMCs. These receptors all stem from a man younger than 40 in good health and CMV-seronegative.

This clone was seen a single time. V usage is TRBV7-2 and J usage is TRBJ2-7; 7 bases align to TRBD2. The junction had 9 bases not matched to a gene; V was cut back by 2 bases and J by 2 bases. The germline gives CDR1 SGHTA, CDR2 FQGNSA. There are 16 residues in the CDR3. The CDR3 bases are TGTGCCAGCAGCTTAATGACTAGCCGGGGGGCCTACGAGCAGTACTTC. Protein: CASSLMTSRGAYEQYF.

As concerns this clone: As the CDR3 is not closed by the conserved phenylalanine or tryptophan, this likely results from a read error. The DNA is left out, because the CDR3 cannot be placed on it with certainty; the CDR3 is given as TCRdb lists it. The rearrangement joins TRBV3-2 to TRBJ2-7; the table calls TRBD1, which could not be checked here. TRBV3-2 is marked as a pseudogene. The CDR3 is 9 amino acids long, termini counted. The CDR3 protein is CASSHVGVL.

The chain combines TRBV5-1 with TRBJ2-1; D not resolved. This CDR3 has 12 residues. Germline V gene sequence: CDR1 SGHRS, CDR2 YFSETQ. The V end was cut by 5 bases, the J end by 8 bases, with 11 bases between. CDR3 bases: TGCGCCAGCAGATCTACAGTGGATGAGCAGTTCTTC. The encoded protein is CASRSTVDEQFF.

Regarding this clone: The sample carries other DNA sequences with the same CDR3. The chain joins TRBV28 to TRBJ1-2; D is possibly TRBD1 (5 bases). Germline V gene sequence: CDR1 MDHEN, CDR2 SYDVKM. The V and J ends lost 3 bases and 4 bases respectively, with 9 bases between them. This CDR3 spans 13 amino acids. The CDR3, as DNA: TGTGCCAGCAGTTTTAGGGGCAGCTATGGCTACACCTTC. Translated: CASSFRGSYGYTF.

This clone showed up just a few times. The V call is TRBV7-3, the J call TRBJ2-1; 7 bases align to TRBD2. From germline, CDR1 is SGHTA and CDR2 FQGTGA. This CDR3 spans 15 amino acids. Unmatched junction bases numbered 9, after V lost 2 bases and J lost 8 bases. The CDR3 DNA reads TGTGCCAGCAGCTTAGGGCTGGGTCTAGCGGATGAGCAGTTCTTC. It specifies CASSLGLGLADEQFF.

On this clone itself: Other DNA sequences within the sample encode an identical CDR3. J is TRBJ1-6 and V is TRBV30; the D gene is possibly TRBD1 (5 bases). The germline V gene encodes CDR1 GTSNPN and CDR2 SVGIG (reference sequence). This CDR3 spans 13 amino acids. V was shortened by 1 base and J by 4 bases, with 5 bases between the two germline ends. This chain's CDR3 is CAWSGQYNSPLHF. DNA for the CDR3: TGTGCCTGGAGTGGACAGTATAATTCACCCCTCCACTTT.

The V call is TRBV7-6, the J call TRBJ2-2; D not resolved. Trimming stripped 5 bases from V and 1 base from J, with 11 bases between. The CDR3 runs 15 residues. Germline values: CDR1 SGHVS, CDR2 FNYEAQ. In DNA, the CDR3 is TGTGCCAGCAGCCAGAGTAACAGGAACACCGGGGAGCTGTTTTTT. As protein: CASSQSNRNTGELFF.

The rearrangement joins TRBV5-1 to TRBJ1-5, with D tentatively TRBD1 (6 bases). In germline, CDR1 is SGHRS, CDR2 YFSETQ. The CDR3 is made up of 14 amino acids. Trimming shortened V by 5 bases and J by 15 bases, and 24 bases separated the two germline ends. The CDR3 here is CASRRGGRGESLHF. The CDR3 bases are TGCGCCAGCAGGAGGGGTGGCAGGGGCGAATCCCTGCATTTT.

The chain has TRBV5-1 and TRBJ1-5; 8 nucleotides match TRBD1. Germline V CDR1 and CDR2: SGHRS, YFSETQ. This CDR3 is built from 14 residues. With 6 bases clipped from V and 2 bases from J, the junction kept 4 bases outside the gene matches. This CDR3 reads CASKPGGGNQPQHF. CDR3 nucleotide sequence: TGCGCCAGCAAACCAGGGGGCGGCAATCAGCCCCAGCATTTT.

This clone appeared a few times. The J gene is TRBJ2-1, the V gene TRBV7-3; 8 positions match TRBD2. In germline, CDR1 is SGHTA, CDR2 FQGTGA. V was clipped by 2 bases and J by 8 bases; unmatched bases: 5. This CDR3 region has 14 residues. CDR3 DNA: TGTGCCAGCAGCTTAGGCGGGGGGATGTATGAGCAGTTCTTC. It encodes CASSLGGGMYEQFF.

The rearrangement uses TRBV27 and TRBJ1-6, with D maybe TRBD1 (6 bases). Germline assignment: CDR1 MNHEY and CDR2 SMNVEV (reference sequence). The CDR3 has 15 residues. V lost 8 bases and J lost 7, with 18 bases in between. The CDR3 reads CASGGNLGVNSPLHF. CDR3 DNA sequence: TGTGCCAGCGGGGGCAACTTGGGTGTCAATTCACCCCTCCACTTT.

The sample holds a few counts of this clone. The V gene is TRBV7-3, the J gene TRBJ2-3; D perhaps matches TRBD1 (5 bases). Trimming cost V 5 bases and J 5 bases, with 11 bases left between them. This CDR3 is 13 amino acids long. Germline V gives CDR1 SGHTA, CDR2 FQGTGA. The CDR3 DNA is TGTGCCAGCAGCCCTCACCAGGGAGATACGCAGTATTTT. Amino acids: CASSPHQGDTQYF.

This clone was seen ten or more times. The V call is TRBV6-5, the J call TRBJ1-5; no firm D call. V lost 6 bases and J lost 11, with 20 bases in between. This CDR3 region has 14 residues. Germline-derived CDR1 and CDR2 are MNHEY and SVGAGI. The CDR3, as DNA: TGTGCCAGCAGCTCGCGGAGTTTGGGTACGGCCCAGCATTTT. Protein product: CASSSRSLGTAQHF.

The chain recombines TRBV4-3 with TRBJ1-1; 8 nucleotides line up with TRBD1. The CDR3 runs to 16 residues. Trimming cost V 1 base and J 1 base; bases outside gene matches: 5. Germline values: CDR1 LGHNA, CDR2 YSLEER. The CDR3 protein is CASSQVQDRANTEAFF. In nucleotides, the CDR3 is TGCGCCAGCAGCCAAGTACAGGACAGGGCGAACACTGAAGCTTTCTTT.

The chain recombines TRBV28 with TRBJ1-4; D ambiguous. Germline CDR1 reads MDHEN; CDR2 reads SYDVKM. Trimming pared 8 bases from V and 5 bases from J, leaving 12 bases between. CDR3 size: 13 residues. The DNA of the CDR3 is TGTGCCAGCGTTAGAGGGTCCAATGAAAAACTGTTTTTT. Its translation is CASVRGSNEKLFF.

The gene calls are TRBV5-1 and TRBJ2-7; the match to TRBD2 covers 8 bases. In germline, CDR1 is SGHRS, CDR2 YFSETQ. V shed 0 bases and J 2 bases; nucleotides not matched to a gene: 10. The CDR3 runs to 17 residues. In nucleotides, the CDR3 is TGCGCCAGCAGCTTGGCGTTAAAGCGGGGGCCAGCCTACGAGCAGTACTTC. This gives the protein CASSLALKRGPAYEQYF.

The chain couples TRBV30 to TRBJ2-2; D is uncertain. Germline V CDR1 and CDR2: GTSNPN, SVGIG (reference sequence). The CDR3 runs to 12 residues. V lost 3 bases to trimming and J lost 4 bases, with 6 bases between them. As DNA, the CDR3 is TGTGCCTGGAGCGGCGGCACCGGGGAGCTGTTTTTT. Its translation: CAWSGGTGELFF.

J is TRBJ1-1 and V is TRBV11-2; D may be TRBD1 (6 bases). The V end was cut by 1 base, the J end by 0 bases, with 12 bases between. Germline V lookup: CDR1 SGHAT, CDR2 FQNNGV. The CDR3 length is 16 residues. CDR3 loop: CASSLVPGTMNTEAFF. As DNA, the CDR3 is TGTGCCAGCAGCTTAGTCCCCGGGACAATGAACACTGAAGCTTTCTTT.

V is TRBV19 and J is TRBJ2-5, with TRBD1 matching over 8 bases. Germline CDR1 reads LNHDA; CDR2 reads SQIVND (reference sequence). CDR3 length equals 14 residues. The trim removed 6 bases at V and 1 base at J, leaving 4 bases unmatched. The CDR3: CASRRTGGQETQYF. CDR3 DNA sequence: TGTGCCAGTAGGCGTACAGGGGGCCAAGAGACCCAGTACTTC.

The V call is TRBV28, the J call TRBJ1-1; no definite D call. The V end lost 5 bases, the J end lost 0 bases, and 13 bases lay between the germline ends. Per the germline V gene, CDR1 is MDHEN and CDR2 is SYDVKM. There are 15 residues in the CDR3. Written as DNA, the CDR3 is TGTGCCAGCAGTCACCCGCCCCTATTGAACACTGAAGCTTTCTTT. Residues: CASSHPPLLNTEAFF.

The J gene is TRBJ2-3, the V gene TRBV28; D call uncertain. V dropped 3 bases and J dropped 0 bases, with 7 bases sitting between them. This CDR3 is built from 14 residues. Germline V gives CDR1 MDHEN, CDR2 SYDVKM. The CDR3 DNA sequence: TGTGCCAGCAGTTTGGCATCTAGCACAGATACGCAGTATTTT. Translation: CASSLASSTDTQYF.

V usage is TRBV7-2 and J usage is TRBJ2-2; 7 nucleotides align to TRBD1. Germline CDR1 and CDR2: SGHTA and FQGNSA. This CDR3 is built from 16 residues. J was trimmed by 6 bases and V by 6 bases; bases with no gene match: 13. For the CDR3, the DNA is TGTGCCAGCAGACAGTACGGACAGGCGAGGTCCGGGGAGCTGTTTTTT. This gives the protein CASRQYGQARSGELFF.

This clone was detected only a few times. The gene calls are TRBV19 and TRBJ2-3, with 7 bases identical to TRBD1. CDR1 is LNHDA, CDR2 SQIVND, per germline (reference sequence). This CDR3 spans 15 amino acids. Losses at the gene ends were 4 bases for V and 6 bases for J; bases not matched to a gene: 10. The DNA of the CDR3 is TGTGCCAGTAGTACCCTAGCAGGGGGTACGGATACGCAGTATTTT. Translating it yields CASSTLAGGTDTQYF. The whole variable domain, filled in from reference TRBV19 and TRBJ2-3, reads DGGITQSPKYLFRKEGQNVTLSCEQNLNHDAMYWYRQDPGQGLRLIYYSQIVNDFQKGDIAEGYSVSREKKESFPLTVTSAQKNPTAFYLCASSTLAGGTDTQYFGPGTRLTVL.

In its sample, this clone was seen a few times. The chain recombines TRBV4-2 with TRBJ2-3, with a possible D match to TRBD2 (5 bases). The CDR3 contains 16 residues. Germline V gene lookup returns CDR1 LGHNA and CDR2 YNFKEQ. Trimming left V 1 base short and J 1 base short, with 12 bases between. Here the CDR3 DNA reads TGTGCCAGCAGCCAAGGTGGATTCGGGGGCACAGATACGCAGTATTTT. This translates into CASSQGGFGGTDTQYF.

The chain has TRBV30 and TRBJ1-3, with D possibly TRBD1 on 5 matching bases. This CDR3 region has 14 residues. The germline gives CDR1 GTSNPN, CDR2 SVGIG (reference sequence). The CDR3 reads CGKRGKSSGNTIYF. In DNA form, the CDR3 reads TGTGGAAAACGGGGGAAGTCCTCTGGAAACACCATATATTTT.

CDR3 DNA: TGTGCCAGTACCTCGGGACAGGCATATCAGCCCCAGCATTTT. Encoded protein: CASTSGQAYQPQHF. The chain has TRBV19 and TRBJ1-5; 8 bases are shared with TRBD1. V lost 7 bases to trimming and J lost 5 bases; unmatched junction nucleotides: 7. CDR3 length: 14 residues. The germline V gene has CDR1 LNHDA and CDR2 SQIVND (reference sequence).